This TCR beta chain was obtained from a study of long-term antiretroviral therapy in people with HIV. General study results and limits: Post-treatment diversity went higher with ART but stayed below transplant donor controls.

A note on this clone: The target antigen is unknown.

A v3.0 immunoSEQ assay was performed at survey level. Produced via immunoSEQ multiplex PCR; TCRdb's table is partial and in-frame only. The table has about 28,000 clones, nearly 95% seen once. This specimen was unsorted PBMCs, taken more than 6 years after starting antiretroviral therapy. This clonotype was obtained from a man under 40 with HIV.

The CDR3, as DNA: TGTGCCAGCAGCGCCAGAGGGGCCGGGGAGCTGTTTTTT. It yields the protein CASSARGAGELFF. The chain uses TRBV9 and TRBJ2-2; the D gene could be TRBD1 or TRBD2 (5 bases each). V lost 3 bases, J lost 6 bases, and 9 bases lay in between. The germline V gene encodes CDR1 SGDLS and CDR2 YYNGEE. The CDR3 spans 13 residues.